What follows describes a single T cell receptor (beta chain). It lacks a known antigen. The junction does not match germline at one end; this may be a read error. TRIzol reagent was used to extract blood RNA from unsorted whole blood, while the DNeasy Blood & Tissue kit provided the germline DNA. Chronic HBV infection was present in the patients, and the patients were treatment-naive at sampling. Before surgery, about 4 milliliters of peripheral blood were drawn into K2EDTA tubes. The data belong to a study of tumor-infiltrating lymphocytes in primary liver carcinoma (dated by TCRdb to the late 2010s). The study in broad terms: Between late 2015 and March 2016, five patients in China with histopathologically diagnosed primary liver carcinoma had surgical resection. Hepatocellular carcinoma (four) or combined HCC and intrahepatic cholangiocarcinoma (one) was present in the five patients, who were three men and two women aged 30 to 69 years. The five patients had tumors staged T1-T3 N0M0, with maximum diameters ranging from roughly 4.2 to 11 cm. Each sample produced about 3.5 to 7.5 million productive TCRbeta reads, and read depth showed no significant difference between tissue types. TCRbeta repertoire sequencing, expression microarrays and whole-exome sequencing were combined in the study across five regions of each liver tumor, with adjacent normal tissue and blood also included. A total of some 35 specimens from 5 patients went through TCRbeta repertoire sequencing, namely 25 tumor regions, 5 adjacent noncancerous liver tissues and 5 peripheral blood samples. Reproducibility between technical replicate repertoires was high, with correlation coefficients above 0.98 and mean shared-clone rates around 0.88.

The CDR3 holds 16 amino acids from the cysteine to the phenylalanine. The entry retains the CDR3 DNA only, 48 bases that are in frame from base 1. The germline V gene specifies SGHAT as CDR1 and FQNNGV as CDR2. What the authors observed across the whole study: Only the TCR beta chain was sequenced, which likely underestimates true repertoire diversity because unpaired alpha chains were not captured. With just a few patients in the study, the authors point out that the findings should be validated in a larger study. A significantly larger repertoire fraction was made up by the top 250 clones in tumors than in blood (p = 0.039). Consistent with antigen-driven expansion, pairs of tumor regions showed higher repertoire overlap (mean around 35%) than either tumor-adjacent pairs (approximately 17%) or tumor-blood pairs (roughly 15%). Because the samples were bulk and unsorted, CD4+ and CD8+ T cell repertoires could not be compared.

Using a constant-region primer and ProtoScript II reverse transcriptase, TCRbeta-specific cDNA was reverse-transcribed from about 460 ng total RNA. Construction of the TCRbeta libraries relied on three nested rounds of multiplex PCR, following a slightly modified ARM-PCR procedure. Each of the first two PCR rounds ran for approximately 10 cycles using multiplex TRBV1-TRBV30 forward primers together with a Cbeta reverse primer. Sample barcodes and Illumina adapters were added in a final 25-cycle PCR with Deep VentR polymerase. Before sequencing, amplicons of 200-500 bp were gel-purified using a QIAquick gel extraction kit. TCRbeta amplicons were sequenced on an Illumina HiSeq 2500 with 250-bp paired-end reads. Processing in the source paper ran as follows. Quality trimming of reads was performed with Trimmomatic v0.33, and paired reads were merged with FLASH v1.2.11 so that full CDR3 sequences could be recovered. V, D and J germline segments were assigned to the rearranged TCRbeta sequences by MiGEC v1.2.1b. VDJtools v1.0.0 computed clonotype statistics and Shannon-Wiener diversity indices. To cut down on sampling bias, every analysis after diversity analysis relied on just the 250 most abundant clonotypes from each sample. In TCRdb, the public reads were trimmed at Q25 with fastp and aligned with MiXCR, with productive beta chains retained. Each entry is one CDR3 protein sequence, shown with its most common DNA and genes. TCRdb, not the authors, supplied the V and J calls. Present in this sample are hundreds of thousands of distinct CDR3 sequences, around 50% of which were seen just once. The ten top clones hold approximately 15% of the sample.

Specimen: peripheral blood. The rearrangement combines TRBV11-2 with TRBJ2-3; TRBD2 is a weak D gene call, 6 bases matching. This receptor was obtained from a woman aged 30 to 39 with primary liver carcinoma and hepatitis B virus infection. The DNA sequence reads TGTGCCAGCAGCGGAGGGGTAGGGCTGAGCACAGATACGCAGTACTTT. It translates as CASSGGVGLSTDTQYF.